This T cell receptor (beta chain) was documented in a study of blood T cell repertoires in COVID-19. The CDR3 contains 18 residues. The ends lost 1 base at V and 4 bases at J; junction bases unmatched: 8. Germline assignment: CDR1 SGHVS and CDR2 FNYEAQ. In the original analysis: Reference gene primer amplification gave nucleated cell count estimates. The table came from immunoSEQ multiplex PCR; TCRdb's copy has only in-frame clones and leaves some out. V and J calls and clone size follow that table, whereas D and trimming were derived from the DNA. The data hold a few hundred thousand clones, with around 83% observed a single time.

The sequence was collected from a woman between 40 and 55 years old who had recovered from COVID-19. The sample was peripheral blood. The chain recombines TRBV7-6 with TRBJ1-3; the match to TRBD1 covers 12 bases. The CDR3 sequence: CASSLEPGQGARGNTIYF. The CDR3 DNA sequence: TGTGCCAGCAGCTTAGAGCCGGGACAGGGGGCGCGGGGAAACACCATATATTTT.